These T cell receptor beta chains were read from a single sample in a study of T cell repertoires and HLA-DP antigens. What these receptors recognize is not known. Profiling relied on immunoSEQ multiplex PCR, and the TCRdb table lists in-frame clones only, not all of them. The sample holds about 110,000 clones, about 91% seen once. Source material: CD4+ T cells from PBMCs. The source is a woman between 18 and 30 years old in good health and CMV-seronegative. Both conserved end residues are part of each CDR3. D genes are given only for firm matches. For some rows the clone size is stated as once, few or many, or as a class when expanded; others skip it.

V: TRBV7-9
size: -
D: TRBD1
J: TRBJ2-3
CDR3: CASSLDGTGFYTQYF
DNA: TGTGCCAGCAGCTTAGACGGGACAGGGTTTTATACGCAGTATTTT

V: TRBV18
size: -
D: -
J: TRBJ1-3
CDR3: CASSPLSDGNTIYF
DNA: TGTGCCAGCTCACCCCTCTCGGACGGAAACACCATATATTTT

V: TRBV6-1
size: -
D: -
J: TRBJ2-7
CDR3: CASSEVLYEQYF
DNA: TGTGCCAGCAGTGAAGTCCTCTACGAGCAGTACTTC

V: TRBV30
size: -
D: -
J: TRBJ2-2
CDR3: CAWSVLRAPRAGELFF
DNA: TGTGCCTGGAGTGTACTCAGGGCCCCCCGGGCCGGGGAGCTGTTTTTT

V: TRBV2
size: -
D: -
J: TRBJ2-5
CDR3: CASIGGTWEETQYF
DNA: TGTGCCAGCATAGGCGGGACATGGGAAGAGACCCAGTACTTC

V: TRBV5-1
size: -
D: TRBD2
J: TRBJ2-2
CDR3: CASSLVTGGTGELFF
DNA: TGCGCCAGCAGCTTGGTTACGGGGGGAACCGGGGAGCTGTTTTTT

V: TRBV5-1
size: -
D: -
J: TRBJ2-1
CDR3: CASSLDPLGNEQFF
DNA: TGCGCCAGCAGCTTGGACCCCCTTGGGAATGAGCAGTTCTTC

V: TRBV4-2
size: -
D: -
J: TRBJ1-4
CDR3: CASSQDVAQGNEKLFF
DNA: TGTGCCAGCAGCCAAGATGTCGCACAGGGTAATGAAAAACTGTTTTTT

V: TRBV7-3
size: -
D: TRBD1
J: TRBJ1-2
CDR3: CASSPFRAGGNYGYTF
DNA: TGTGCCAGCAGCCCCTTCCGGGCAGGGGGTAACTATGGCTACACCTTC

V: TRBV14
size: -
D: -
J: TRBJ2-3
CDR3: CASSPPGSTDTQYF
DNA: TGTGCCAGCAGCCCACCGGGCAGCACAGATACGCAGTATTTT

V: TRBV6-5
size: -
D: -
J: TRBJ1-6
CDR3: CASSWGGQGTSPLHF
DNA: TGTGCCAGCAGCTGGGGGGGGCAGGGGACTTCACCCCTCCACTTT

V: TRBV19
size: few
D: -
J: TRBJ1-3
CDR3: CASESSRGNTIYF
DNA: TGTGCCAGTGAATCGAGCCGGGGAAACACCATATATTTT

V: TRBV6-6
size: -
D: -
J: TRBJ1-1
CDR3: CASSYLGGLTGTFF
DNA: TGTGCCAGCAGTTATCTGGGGGGCCTAACGGGAACTTTCTTT

V: TRBV5-1
size: -
D: -
J: TRBJ1-1
CDR3: CASSVGWGQTMNTEAFF
DNA: TGCGCCAGCAGCGTTGGGTGGGGGCAAACTATGAACACTGAAGCTTTCTTT

V: TRBV5-1
size: -
D: -
J: TRBJ2-1
CDR3: CASTAGTFYNEQFF
DNA: TGCGCCAGCACGGCGGGAACTTTTTACAATGAGCAGTTCTTC

V: TRBV4-3
size: -
D: TRBD1
J: TRBJ2-2
CDR3: CASSRGTGTENTGELFF
DNA: TGCGCCAGCAGCCGAGGGACCGGGACAGAGAACACCGGGGAGCTGTTTTTT

V: TRBV5-1
size: -
D: -
J: TRBJ1-1
CDR3: CASSPAILWNTEAFF
DNA: TGCGCCAGCAGTCCAGCGATCCTTTGGAACACTGAAGCTTTCTTT

V: TRBV2
size: once
D: -
J: TRBJ1-5
CDR3: CASSDPSNQPQHF
DNA: TGTGCCAGCAGTGATCCTAGCAATCAGCCCCAGCATTTT

V: TRBV2
size: -
D: -
J: TRBJ1-2
CDR3: CASSEAPWAYGYTF
DNA: TGTGCCAGCAGTGAAGCGCCGTGGGCGTATGGCTACACCTTC

V: TRBV30
size: -
D: TRBD1
J: TRBJ1-4
CDR3: CAWSGGQPGGNEKLFF
DNA: TGTGCCTGGAGCGGGGGACAGCCCGGCGGTAATGAAAAACTGTTTTTT

V: TRBV28
size: -
D: -
J: TRBJ1-4
CDR3: CASCPRNGATNEKLFF
DNA: TGTGCCAGCTGTCCCAGAAACGGAGCAACTAATGAAAAACTGTTTTTT

V: TRBV5-6
size: -
D: TRBD1
J: TRBJ1-1
CDR3: CASSFLGGAGGREAFF
DNA: TGTGCCAGCAGCTTTCTAGGGGGGGCAGGGGGCCGAGAAGCTTTCTTT

V: TRBV7-2
size: -
D: -
J: TRBJ1-5
CDR3: CASSLVGVAQHF
DNA: TGTGCCAGCAGCTTAGTCGGGGTGGCCCAGCATTTT

V: TRBV19
size: once
D: -
J: TRBJ1-2
CDR3: CASSGEVGYGYTF
DNA: TGTGCCAGTAGCGGGGAAGTCGGCTATGGCTACACCTTC

V: TRBV4-2
size: -
D: -
J: TRBJ1-2
CDR3: CASSQRGMDGYTF
DNA: TGTGCCAGCAGCCAGAGGGGGATGGATGGCTACACCTTC

V: TRBV19
size: once
D: TRBD1
J: TRBJ2-5
CDR3: CASSYRGETQYF
DNA: TGTGCCAGTAGCTACAGGGGAGAGACCCAGTACTTC

V: TRBV9
size: -
D: -
J: TRBJ1-1
CDR3: CASSVGPSPTEAFF
DNA: TGTGCCAGCAGCGTAGGGCCCTCCCCCACTGAAGCTTTCTTT

V: TRBV5-1
size: once
D: TRBD1
J: TRBJ2-2
CDR3: CASSRTGTNTGELFF
DNA: TGCGCCAGCAGCAGGACAGGGACGAACACCGGGGAGCTGTTTTTT

V: TRBV7-3
size: -
D: -
J: TRBJ1-1
CDR3: CASSLNQVTEAFF
DNA: TGTGCCAGCAGCTTAAATCAGGTCACTGAAGCTTTCTTT

V: TRBV27
size: -
D: TRBD1
J: TRBJ2-5
CDR3: CASSPWGQQETQYF
DNA: TGTGCCAGCAGTCCATGGGGACAGCAAGAGACCCAGTACTTC

V: TRBV9
size: once
D: -
J: TRBJ1-3
CDR3: CASSERGQRGNTIYF
DNA: TGTGCCAGCAGCGAGCGTGGACAGCGGGGAAACACCATATATTTT

V: TRBV28
size: -
D: TRBD1
J: TRBJ1-2
CDR3: CASSPPGTGNYGYTF
DNA: TGTGCCAGCAGTCCCCCCGGGACAGGGAACTATGGCTACACCTTC

V: TRBV27
size: -
D: TRBD1
J: TRBJ1-1
CDR3: CASTLRQGTEAFF
DNA: TGTGCCAGCACCCTTCGACAGGGCACTGAAGCTTTCTTT

V: TRBV19
size: -
D: TRBD2
J: TRBJ2-3
CDR3: CASSGLVAGDTQYF
DNA: TGTGCCAGTAGTGGGTTGGTAGCGGGAGATACGCAGTATTTT

V: TRBV11-2
size: -
D: TRBD1
J: TRBJ1-2
CDR3: CASRRPGQGGPNYGYTF
DNA: TGTGCCAGCAGGAGGCCCGGACAGGGAGGCCCTAACTATGGCTACACCTTC

V: TRBV11-2
size: -
D: TRBD2
J: TRBJ2-1
CDR3: CASSLPGTAGNEQFF
DNA: TGTGCCAGCAGCTTACCGGGTACAGCGGGGAATGAGCAGTTCTTC

V: TRBV10-3
size: few
D: -
J: TRBJ1-1
CDR3: CAISESRGNTEAFF
DNA: TGTGCCATCAGTGAGTCTAGGGGAAACACTGAAGCTTTCTTT

V: TRBV7-9
size: -
D: TRBD1
J: TRBJ2-5
CDR3: CASSTTDREETQYF
DNA: TGTGCCAGCAGCACGACGGACAGGGAAGAGACCCAGTACTTC

V: TRBV10-1
size: -
D: TRBD1
J: TRBJ2-2
CDR3: CASTGTEAPGELFF
DNA: TGCGCCAGTACCGGGACAGAAGCCCCCGGGGAGCTGTTTTTT

V: TRBV5-6
size: -
D: TRBD2
J: TRBJ2-5
CDR3: CASSDRTSGVQETQYF
DNA: TGTGCCAGCAGCGATAGGACTAGCGGGGTCCAAGAGACCCAGTACTTC

V: TRBV5-8
size: -
D: -
J: TRBJ2-2
CDR3: CASSSRRVNTGELFF
DNA: TGTGCCAGCAGCTCGAGAAGGGTAAACACCGGGGAGCTGTTTTTT

V: TRBV19
size: -
D: TRBD1
J: TRBJ2-2
CDR3: CASRQGWTGELFF
DNA: TGTGCCAGTAGACAGGGGTGGACCGGGGAGCTGTTTTTT

V: TRBV6-5
size: once
D: TRBD2
J: TRBJ2-1
CDR3: CASSYGSGRYNEQFF
DNA: TGTGCCAGCAGTTACGGAAGCGGGAGATACAATGAGCAGTTCTTC

V: TRBV28
size: -
D: -
J: TRBJ2-3
CDR3: CASRDGGAADTQYF
DNA: TGTGCCAGCAGGGATGGAGGGGCGGCAGATACGCAGTATTTT

V: TRBV6-1
size: -
D: TRBD2
J: TRBJ2-3
CDR3: CASRTSADTQYF
DNA: TGTGCCAGCAGGACTAGCGCAGATACGCAGTATTTT

V: TRBV5-3
size: -
D: -
J: TRBJ2-6
CDR3: CARSRRDPGANVLTF
DNA: TGTGCCAGAAGCAGGAGAGACCCTGGGGCCAACGTCCTGACTTTC

V: TRBV6-1
size: -
D: TRBD2
J: TRBJ2-1
CDR3: CASSGRLASSYNEQFF
DNA: TGTGCCAGCAGTGGGAGACTAGCGAGCTCCTACAATGAGCAGTTCTTC

V: TRBV10-3
size: -
D: -
J: TRBJ2-3
CDR3: CASAPSGTDTQYF
DNA: TGTGCCTCGGCGCCTAGCGGCACAGATACGCAGTATTTT

V: TRBV4-1
size: -
D: -
J: TRBJ1-4
CDR3: CASSQDRVGTRGTNEKLFF
DNA: TGCGCCAGCAGCCAAGATAGGGTGGGGACGAGGGGGACCAATGAAAAACTGTTTTTT

V: TRBV7-8
size: -
D: TRBD1
J: TRBJ1-5
CDR3: CASSWTGGGQPQHF
DNA: TGTGCCAGCAGCTGGACAGGGGGAGGTCAGCCCCAGCATTTT

V: TRBV2
size: -
D: TRBD2
J: TRBJ2-1
CDR3: CASSVWRTSGGRNEQFF
DNA: TGTGCCAGCAGTGTTTGGCGGACTAGCGGGGGGCGGAATGAGCAGTTCTTC